This TCR beta chain was observed in a study of response to subunit inactivated influenza vaccine (dated by TCRdb to the late 2010s). Looking at the study overall: To follow how T cells responded to a trivalent subunit inactivated influenza vaccine, the researchers relied on deep quantitative profiling of the T cell receptor repertoire. The paper's findings and limits, for the study overall: According to the authors, only a limited number of new T cells may be recruited by each seasonal influenza vaccination.

The method behind the library was RT-PCR. Instrument used: Illumina HiSeq 2500. The raw public data were reprocessed by TCRdb itself: fastp quality trimming at Q25, MiXCR clonotype calling, in-frame beta chains only. Records with the same CDR3 protein are collapsed into one entry carrying the most frequent genes and DNA. In all, the sample holds around 850,000 distinct CDR3 sequences, and about 18% of those were seen once. Jointly, the top ten make up about a tenth of the sample. This clonotype has just a few counts. What antigen it recognizes has not been identified. Base qualities were left out, and no much larger clone turns up one base away. For CDR1 and CDR2, the germline V gene lists MRHNA and SNTAGT. Clipping removes 5 bases from V and 1 base from J, with 6 as the unmatched junction base count. Including cysteine and phenylalanine, the CDR3 has 16 amino acids. The only DNA kept is the CDR3, 48 bases in frame from the first base.

The rearrangement joined TRBV6-4 to TRBJ2-1; 9 bases in the junction line up with TRBD2. This sequence originates from a man aged 50-60 years who received an inactivated influenza vaccine. Donor details come from another sample of the same person, matched by shared clones. This sample comprised PBMCs from blood, obtained roughly 5 days after vaccination. The bases are TGTGCCAGCAGTAAGCTAGCGGGGTTATCCTACAATGAGCAGTTCTTC. Protein translation: CASSKLAGLSYNEQFF.